These 10 T cell receptor beta chains were sequenced from one sample in a study of regulatory T cells in long-lasting Graves disease. The time point denotes: persistent/refractory GD, antithyroid drugs over 5 years with positive TRAb. PBMC RNA served as the TCR library source. CDR3 regions were amplified by Arm-PCR using iRepertoire HTBI primers to build TCR beta libraries. One entry per CDR3 protein results from TCRdb running MiXCR on the multiplex PCR reads. The table records 350,000 to 450,000 distinct CDR3 sequences, roughly 20% of them present only once. Sequenced here: peripheral blood mononuclear cells (PBMCs), sampled when the disease was refractory, from a patient treated with antithyroid drugs. All receptors derive from a woman in her thirties or forties with Graves disease.

This clonotype was seen at least ten times. The V call is TRBV5-1, the J call TRBJ2-4, with D hard to call. V lost 1 base, J lost 0 bases, and 11 bases lay in between. The CDR3 spans 16 residues. CDR1 and CDR2 (germline): SGHRS, YFSETQ. The CDR3 DNA sequence: TGCGCCAGCAGCTTGCAAGCAGGCCTAGCCAAAAACATTCAGTACTTC. Encoded protein: CASSLQAGLAKNIQYF.

This clonotype has a count of ten or more. V usage is TRBV29-1 and J usage is TRBJ2-5; D unclear. The CDR3 spans 15 residues. Germline V gene data show CDR1 as SQVTM and CDR2 as ANQGSEA. V was trimmed by 6 bases and J by 3 bases, leaving 20 bases between them. CDR3 DNA sequence: TGCAGCGTCTTCCCTCTCCTTGGAACGGAAGAGACCCAGTACTTC. This encodes CSVFPLLGTEETQYF.

This clonotype occurred a few times. This sequence joins TRBV28 and TRBJ2-7, with D uncertain. This CDR3 is 13 amino acids long. Germline CDR1 MDHEN, CDR2 SYDVKM. Trimming cost V 7 bases and J 2 bases, with 12 bases left between them. As DNA, the CDR3 is TGTGCCAGCACCTCCGCAGCGACCTACGAGCAGTACTTC. Translation: CASTSAATYEQYF.

J is TRBJ1-1 and V is TRBV30; D is ambiguous. In germline, CDR1 is GTSNPN, CDR2 SVGIG (reference sequence). The CDR3 runs to 11 residues. V gave up 2 bases and J gave up 6 bases, with 7 bases separating them. CDR3: CAWSRVSEAFF. CDR3 DNA: TGTGCCTGGAGTAGGGTCTCTGAAGCTTTCTTT.

This rearrangement joins TRBV15 to TRBJ1-1; D possibly corresponds to TRBD1 (6 bases). Per germline, CDR1 LNHNV and CDR2 YYDKDF (reference sequence). This CDR3 is 13 amino acids long. The germline V and J ends were trimmed by 0 bases and 8 bases, with 10 bases remaining between them. CDR3 DNA sequence: TGTGCCACCAGCAGAGAGGCGGGGGGCGAAGCTTTCTTT. This encodes CATSREAGGEAFF.

This clonotype was recorded at least ten times. J is TRBJ2-2 and V is TRBV28, with a tentative D call TRBD2 (6 bases). CDR1 and CDR2 (germline): MDHEN, SYDVKM. The length of the CDR3 is 14 residues. The V end lost 7 bases, the J end lost 3 bases, and 12 bases lay between the germline ends. CDR3 DNA: TGTGCCAGCATTCCGGGACTGTACACCGGGGAGCTGTTTTTT. Encoded protein: CASIPGLYTGELFF.

This clonotype was detected once. The chain recombines TRBV28 with TRBJ1-2, with 9 bases lining up with TRBD1. V lost 5 bases and J lost 6; bases outside the gene matches: 10. The germline CDR1 and CDR2 sequences are MDHEN and SYDVKM. The CDR3 runs 15 residues. The CDR3 DNA reads as TGTGCCAGCAGTCGGGACAGGGCGGTTTTTCATGGCTACACCTTC. It translates to CASSRDRAVFHGYTF.

Many counts were recorded for this clonotype. As DNA, the CDR3 is TGTGCCATCCACGGGGCCCTTAACACTGAAGCTTTCTTT. This codes for CAIHGALNTEAFF. This chain connects TRBV2 to TRBJ1-1; weak D call: TRBD1 (5 bases). V lost 10 bases to trimming and J lost 2 bases, with 14 bases between them. Germline CDR1 is SNHLY and CDR2 is FYNNEI. The CDR3 has 13 amino acids. Full variable domain (remainder filled in from reference TRBV2 and TRBJ1-1): EPEVTQTPSHQVTQMGQEVILRCVPISNHLYFYWYRQILGQKVEFLVSFYNNEISEKSEIFDDQFSVERPDGSNFTLKIRSTKLEDSAMYFCAIHGALNTEAFFGQGTRLTVV.

This clonotype was seen many times. V and J are TRBV6-1 and TRBJ2-7; D may be TRBD1 or TRBD2 (5 bases each). CDR3 length: 13 residues. Trimming pared 6 bases from V and 6 bases from J, leaving 15 bases between. CDR1 is MNHNS and CDR2 is SASEGT in the germline V gene. CDR3 sequence: CASSTAGRTEQYF. In nucleotides, the CDR3 is TGTGCCAGCAGCACTGCAGGGAGAACCGAGCAGTACTTC.

Ten or more counts support this clonotype. V gene TRBV10-3 combines with J gene TRBJ2-2, with D perhaps matching TRBD2 (6 bases). Per the germline V gene, CDR1 is ENHRY and CDR2 is SYGVKD. The V gene lost 9 bases and the J gene lost 0 bases, with 11 bases spanning the gap. This CDR3 spans 14 amino acids. CDR3 bases: TGTGCCATTCTCGGGAGTGCGAACACCGGGGAGCTGTTTTTT. Translating gives CAILGSANTGELFF.